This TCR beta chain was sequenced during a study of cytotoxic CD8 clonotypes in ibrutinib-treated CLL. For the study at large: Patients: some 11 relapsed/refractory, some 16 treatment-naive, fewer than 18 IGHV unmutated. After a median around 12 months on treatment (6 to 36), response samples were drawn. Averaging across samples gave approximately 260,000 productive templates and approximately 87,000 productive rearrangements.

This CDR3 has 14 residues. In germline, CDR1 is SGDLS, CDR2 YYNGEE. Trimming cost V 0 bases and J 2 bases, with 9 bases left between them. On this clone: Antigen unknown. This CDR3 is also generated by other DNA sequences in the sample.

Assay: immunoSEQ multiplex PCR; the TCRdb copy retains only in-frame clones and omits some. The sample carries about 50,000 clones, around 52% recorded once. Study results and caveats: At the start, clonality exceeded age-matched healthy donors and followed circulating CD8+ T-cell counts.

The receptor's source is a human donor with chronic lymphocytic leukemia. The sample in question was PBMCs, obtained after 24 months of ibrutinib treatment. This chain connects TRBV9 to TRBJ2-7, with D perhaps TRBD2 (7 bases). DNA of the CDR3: TGTGCCAGCAGCGTAGGCGGGGGCGCCTACGAGCAGTACTTC. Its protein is CASSVGGGAYEQYF.